The 9 T cell receptor beta chains below come from one sample, sequenced in a study of blood T cell repertoires in COVID-19. Sequencing was performed with immunoSEQ multiplex PCR; in TCRdb, only in-frame clones are kept and a portion is missing. The table has some 180,000 clones, just under 85% seen once. Sequencing was done on a sample of peripheral blood. These receptors all stem from a woman of 80 years or more with COVID-19, enrolled during active disease.

Of note for this clone: The CDR3 ends on some other residue instead of the conserved phenylalanine or tryptophan, so this is likely a read error. The rearrangement joins TRBV12-3 or TRBV12-4 to TRBJ1-2; possibly TRBD1 for D (5 bases). The V and J ends lost 1 base and 3 bases respectively, with 6 bases between them. There are 13 residues in the CDR3. The DNA of the CDR3 is TGTGCCAGCAGTTTAGGACAGCACTATGGCTACACCCTC. Its protein is CASSLGQHYGYTL.

The chain combines TRBV5-4 with TRBJ2-7; TRBD1 is a possible D gene (6 bases). Germline CDR1 SGHNT, CDR2 YYREEE (reference sequence). This CDR3 is 14 amino acids long. V dropped 1 base and J dropped 4 bases, with 12 bases sitting between them. CDR3 region: CASSLRQETYEQYF. DNA for the CDR3: TGTGCCAGCAGCTTGAGACAGGAGACTTACGAGCAGTACTTC.

The rearrangement links TRBV2 to TRBJ1-5; no clear D. The V end lost 2 bases, the J end lost 6 bases, and 8 bases lay between the germline ends. Germline V gene lookup returns CDR1 SNHLY and CDR2 FYNNEI. The CDR3 has 13 residues. The CDR3 DNA sequence: TGTGCCAGCAGTGAAAACGGGGTTCAGCCCCAGCATTTT. Its translation is CASSENGVQPQHF. The variable domain in full, completed from reference TRBV2 and TRBJ1-5, reads EPEVTQTPSHQVTQMGQEVILRCVPISNHLYFYWYRQILGQKVEFLVSFYNNEISEKSEIFDDQFSVERPDGSNFTLKIRSTKLEDSAMYFCASSENGVQPQHFGDGTRLSIL.

The chain uses TRBV7-5 and TRBJ1-5; the table calls TRBD1, which could not be checked here. TRBV7-5 is reported as a pseudogene. The CDR3 is 15 residues long. The DNA for the CDR3 is TGTGTCAGAAGCTCGACAGGGTTCACGAATCAGCCCCAGCATTTT. Amino acid sequence: CVRSSTGFTNQPQHF.

The J gene is TRBJ2-1, the V gene TRBV7-9, with TRBD1 identical over 10 bases. The CDR3 runs to 16 residues. Per the germline V gene, CDR1 is SEHNR and CDR2 is FQNEAQ (reference sequence). With 5 bases clipped from V and 6 bases from J, the junction kept 10 bases outside the gene matches. The CDR3 sequence is CASSHTPGQGGNEQFF. The CDR3 coding sequence is TGTGCCAGCAGCCACACCCCCGGACAGGGGGGCAATGAGCAGTTCTTC.

This chain connects TRBV7-9 to TRBJ2-2; a possible D gene is TRBD2 (6 bases). CDR1 and CDR2 (germline): SEHNR, FQNEAQ (reference sequence). The CDR3 length is 16 residues. V gave up 1 base and J gave up 8 bases, with 17 bases separating them. CDR3 sequence reads: CASSLGPGLSRGELFF. As DNA, the CDR3 is TGTGCCAGCAGCTTAGGTCCGGGACTTTCAAGGGGGGAGCTGTTTTTT.

The chain combines TRBV23-1 with TRBJ1-6, with TRBD1 identical over 7 bases. TRBV23-1 is an ORF, and what it does is uncertain. This CDR3 has 15 residues. After removal of 3 bases from V and 5 bases from J, the junction contained 4 bases not matched to a gene. The CDR3 sequence is CASSHPDRHNSPLHF. Written as DNA, the CDR3 is TGCGCCAGCAGTCATCCGGACAGGCATAATTCACCCCTCCACTTT.

This clone was found a few times. The chain uses TRBV7-8 and TRBJ2-3, with 11 bases matching TRBD2. CDR1 is SGHVS and CDR2 is FQNEAQ in the germline V gene. This CDR3 comprises 16 residues. The ends lost 5 bases at V and 0 bases at J; junction bases unmatched: 4. The chain's CDR3 is CASSKTSGVSTDTQYF. The CDR3 nucleotides read TGTGCCAGCAGCAAGACTAGCGGGGTTAGCACAGATACGCAGTATTTT.

The chain uses TRBV5-1 and TRBJ1-5, with D tentatively TRBD1 (6 bases). The V gene lost 4 bases and the J gene lost 4 bases, with 9 bases spanning the gap. The CDR3 spans 13 residues. The V gene's germline CDR1 is SGHRS and CDR2 YFSETQ. CDR3 protein: CASSQDRNQPQHF. In DNA, the CDR3 is TGCGCCAGCAGCCAAGACAGGAATCAGCCCCAGCATTTT.